The subject of this entry is one T cell receptor (beta chain). Its antigen is unidentified. This specimen comes from a study of T cells in Graves' hyperthyroidism and ophthalmopathy. Study outcomes and limitations: Ophthalmopathy onset followed model prediction by a median approximately 6.2 months. Blood also held most thyroid clonotypes expanded beyond 0.001. Stable hyperthyroidism was told apart from ophthalmopathy by a model built on 13 V-J features.

Uncontrolled infection, other autoimmune disease, pregnancy or lactation led to exclusion. This CDR3 region has 12 residues. Trimming removed 6 bases at V and 3 bases at J, with 9 bases between. The germline V gene has CDR1 SEHNR and CDR2 FQNEAQ (reference sequence). Researchers took RNA transcripts and amplified the TCR beta CDR3 regions from them. Researchers ran a first-round RT-PCR on the TCR CDR3 using the HTBI primer set. One entry per CDR3 protein, called by TCRdb with MiXCR from the multiplex PCR reads. The top ten hold roughly 19% of the sample, which has around 620,000 distinct CDR3 sequences, around 45% seen once.

Sequencing input: peripheral blood or thyroid tissue (not recorded which). This TCR derives from an adult woman with Graves' disease, either hyperthyroidism or ophthalmopathy (not recorded which). This rearrangement joins TRBV7-9 to TRBJ2-7; D ambiguous. This CDR3 is CASSPDVYEQYF. The CDR3 DNA is TGTGCCAGCAGTCCTGACGTCTACGAGCAGTACTTC.